This T cell receptor (beta chain) was captured by sequencing in a study of tumor-infiltrating lymphocytes in primary liver carcinoma. The tissue used was unsorted bulk material of roughly 17-33 mg. RNA and DNA were co-extracted from it with the AllPrep DNA/RNA mini kit. Priming with a constant-region primer yielded TCR beta cDNA from around 540 ng total RNA. Three nested multiplex PCR rounds, a slightly modified ARM-PCR method, built the TCR beta libraries. Two initial PCR rounds of about 9 cycles each paired TRBV1-TRBV30 forward primers with a C-beta reverse primer. A single record per CDR3 protein comes from TCRdb applying MiXCR to the multiplex PCR reads. Among 95,000 to 100,000 distinct CDR3 sequences, more than 65% were seen once, and the ten largest hold 9% to 15%. Germline lookup yields CDR1 SGHTA and CDR2 FQGTGA. The CDR3 consists of 14 residues. As for this clonotype: One end of the junction varies from germline; a read error may be responsible.

The sequencing input was liver tumor tissue from sampling region 2. The subset was: tumor region T2, inferior pole. The clonotype originates from a woman aged 55-75 years with primary liver carcinoma and hepatitis B virus infection. The chain recombines TRBV7-3 with TRBJ1-1; maybe TRBD1 (6 bases). The chain's CDR3 is CACSISQGLGEAFF. The CDR3 DNA is TGTGCCTGCAGCATCTCTCAGGGGTTGGGTGAAGCTTTCTTT.